The 24 T cell receptor beta chains below come from one sample, sequenced in a study of blood T cell repertoires in COVID-19. The data were produced by immunoSEQ multiplex PCR, yet TCRdb's version contains in-frame clones alone and is incomplete. The sample contains about 130,000 clones, about 80% of which appear only once. The sample taken for sequencing was peripheral blood. The receptors were sampled from a woman aged 45-65 years with acute or convalescent COVID-19.

The chain recombines TRBV5-1 with TRBJ1-3; 10 nucleotides match TRBD1. V shed 1 base and J 2 bases; nucleotides not matched to a gene: 3. The germline gives CDR1 SGHRS, CDR2 YFSETQ. CDR3 length: 16 amino acids. Written as DNA, the CDR3 is TGCGCCAGCAGCTTGTACGGACAGGGGGCTGGAAACACCATATATTTT. Translated, it gives CASSLYGQGAGNTIYF.

The chain links TRBV7-6 to TRBJ2-7, with D possibly TRBD2 on 7 matching bases. The CDR3 sequence is 14 residues long. CDR1 is SGHVS, CDR2 FNYEAQ, per germline. With 0 bases removed from V and 6 bases from J, the gap between germline ends came to 12 bases. The CDR3, as DNA: TGTGCCAGCAGCTTAGCGGGGGGGCCCCGCGAGCAGTACTTC. It translates to CASSLAGGPREQYF.

This chain links TRBV7-9 with TRBJ2-3; 14 nucleotides agree with TRBD2. In germline, CDR1 is SEHNR, CDR2 FQNEAQ (reference sequence). The CDR3 is 19 amino acids. V lost 4 bases, J lost 2 bases, and 11 bases stayed unmatched. DNA of the CDR3: TGTGCCAGCAGCTCAAAGGGACTAGCGGGGGCGTTACTCACAGATACGCAGTATTTT. It translates to CASSSKGLAGALLTDTQYF. Using reference TRBV7-9 and TRBJ2-3 for the parts outside the CDR3, the full variable domain is DTGVSQNPRHKITKRGQNVTFRCDPISEHNRLYWYRQTLGQGPEFLTYFQNEAQLEKSRLLSDRFSAERPKGSFSTLEIQRTEQGDSAMYLCASSSKGLAGALLTDTQYFGPGTRLTVL.

This chain uses TRBV19 with TRBJ2-1, with D tentatively TRBD2 (6 bases). Germline V CDR1 and CDR2: LNHDA, SQIVND (reference sequence). Trimming left V 3 bases short and J 5 bases short, with 14 bases between. The CDR3 length is 15 residues. Here the CDR3 reads CASSIREMRDNEQFF. CDR3 nucleotides: TGTGCCAGTAGTATCCGGGAGATGCGGGACAATGAGCAGTTCTTC.

The rearrangement joins TRBV24-1 to TRBJ1-3, with 9 bases identical to TRBD1. The CDR3 runs 15 residues. Losses at the gene ends were 9 bases for V and 4 bases for J; bases not matched to a gene: 9. CDR1 is KGHDR, CDR2 SFDVKD, per germline. CDR3 sequence reads: CATVPGQGTGNTIYF. CDR3 sequence (DNA): TGTGCCACCGTGCCGGGACAGGGTACGGGAAACACCATATATTTT.

This clone was detected only once. The chain uses TRBV9 and TRBJ2-2; a weak D match, TRBD2 (6 bases). Germline values: CDR1 SGDLS, CDR2 YYNGEE. CDR3 length: 14 amino acids. V dropped 3 bases and J dropped 7 bases, with 13 bases sitting between them. DNA of the CDR3: TGTGCCAGCAGCGGGAATGCGGGGCGCGGGGAGCTGTTTTTT. Encoded protein: CASSGNAGRGELFF.

The rearrangement uses TRBV6-5 and TRBJ2-6, with D possibly being TRBD1 (6 bases). Germline V CDR1 and CDR2: MNHEY, SVGAGI. This CDR3 is 15 amino acids long. The germline V and J ends were trimmed by 5 bases and 2 bases, with 10 bases remaining between them. The CDR3 reads CASSPGTTGANVLTF. The CDR3 DNA is TGTGCCAGCAGTCCCGGGACAACTGGGGCCAACGTCCTGACTTTC.

CDR3 nucleotide sequence: TGTGCCAGCAGAAGACAGGCTCATGAGCAGTTCTTC. This encodes CASRRQAHEQFF. This chain links TRBV5-5 with TRBJ2-1; weak D call: TRBD1 (6 bases). Germline CDR1 reads SGHKS; CDR2 reads YYEKEE (reference sequence). V was clipped by 5 bases and J by 8 bases, with 11 bases between them. The CDR3 contains 12 residues.

This chain connects TRBV5-1 to TRBJ2-7, with TRBD1 matching 10 bases. J lost 4 bases, V lost 3 bases, and 7 bases had no gene match. The CDR3 sequence is 15 residues long. Germline V gene data show CDR1 as SGHRS and CDR2 as YFSETQ. This chain's CDR3 is CASSWGTGVGYEQYF. CDR3 bases: TGCGCCAGCAGCTGGGGGACAGGGGTAGGGTACGAGCAGTACTTC.

The chain uses TRBV5-1 and TRBJ2-7, with 10 bases lining up with TRBD1. The length of the CDR3 is 14 residues. V lost 3 bases to trimming and J lost 2 bases; unmatched junction nucleotides: 2. The germline CDR1 and CDR2 sequences are SGHRS and YFSETQ. In DNA form, the CDR3 reads TGCGCCAGCAGCTCTGGGACAGGGGCCTACGAGCAGTACTTC. Amino acids: CASSSGTGAYEQYF.

This chain links TRBV30 with TRBJ2-1; 7 nucleotides agree with TRBD1. Germline trimming cut 0 bases from V and 10 bases from J; bases unmatched to any gene: 9. The CDR3 extends over 14 amino acids. The germline V gene has CDR1 GTSNPN and CDR2 SVGIG (reference sequence). The CDR3 region is CAWSVGSGGWEQFF. CDR3 bases: TGTGCCTGGAGTGTTGGGTCAGGGGGATGGGAGCAGTTCTTC.

The chain combines TRBV6-5 with TRBJ1-2; D remains unclear. The CDR3 is made up of 13 amino acids. The V and J ends lost 6 bases and 6 bases respectively, with 14 bases between them. Germline V gene sequence: CDR1 MNHEY, CDR2 SVGAGI. CDR3 protein: CASRAGGSDGYTF. The CDR3 DNA reads as TGTGCCAGCAGAGCTGGAGGGTCGGATGGCTACACCTTC.

The J gene is TRBJ2-3, the V gene TRBV3-1 (or the pseudogene TRBV3-2); 7 nucleotides agree with TRBD1. This CDR3 has 20 residues. V shed 0 bases and J 2 bases; nucleotides not matched to a gene: 17. The germline V gene encodes CDR1 LGHDT and CDR2 YNNKEL (reference sequence). The CDR3 here is CASSQDPRWAQGEYTDTQYF. The CDR3, as DNA: TGTGCCAGCAGCCAAGATCCGAGATGGGCTCAGGGGGAGTACACAGATACGCAGTATTTT.

The chain is built from TRBV10-3 and TRBJ2-2, with unresolved D. Trimming stripped 6 bases from V and 3 bases from J, with 11 bases between. Germline CDR1 ENHRY, CDR2 SYGVKD. CDR3 size: 14 residues. This chain's CDR3 is CAISQTPDTGELFF. The CDR3 DNA reads TGTGCCATCAGCCAGACTCCAGACACCGGGGAGCTGTTTTTT.

DNA of the CDR3: TGTGCCAGCAGTAATGAGGCATTACGCCCCTGGGGCGAGAACACTGAAGCTTTCTTT. Its translation is CASSNEALRPWGENTEAFF. The gene calls are TRBV21-1 and TRBJ1-1; TRBD1 is the table's D call, not checked against the DNA. TRBV21-1 constitutes a pseudogene. The length of the CDR3 is 19 residues.

The V gene is TRBV5-6, the J gene TRBJ1-3; 8 positions match TRBD1. CDR3 length: 13 amino acids. The germline V gene has CDR1 SGHDT and CDR2 YYEEEE. V dropped 4 bases and J dropped 16; count of bases not matched to a gene: 13. The CDR3 DNA sequence: TGTGCCAGCAGCCGGATTCAGGGGGCTTCCTCGTATTTT. It specifies CASSRIQGASSYF.

The chain employs TRBV5-1 and TRBJ1-2; 10 bases align to TRBD1. The CDR3 runs to 13 residues. In germline, CDR1 is SGHRS, CDR2 YFSETQ. V was pared by 3 bases and J by 8 bases, with 4 bases of the junction left unmatched. In nucleotides, the CDR3 is TGCGCCAGCAGCTGGGACAGGGGTCGGGGCTACACCTTC. Protein sequence: CASSWDRGRGYTF. The full variable domain, in which reference TRBV5-1 and TRBJ1-2 provide the parts outside the CDR3, is KAGVTQTPRYLIKTRGQQVTLSCSPISGHRSVSWYQQTPGQGLQFLFEYFSETQRNKGNFPGRFSGRQFSNSRSEMNVSTLELGDSALYLCASSWDRGRGYTFGSGTRLTVV.

This chain joins TRBV9 and TRBJ1-4; tentative D call: TRBD1 (6 bases). CDR1 is SGDLS, CDR2 YYNGEE, per germline. The CDR3 is made up of 14 amino acids. Trimming took 6 bases from V and 7 from J, leaving 16 bases between them. CDR3 in DNA: TGTGCCAGCAACAAACAGGGCTGGGGTGAAAAACTGTTTTTT. It is translated as CASNKQGWGEKLFF. Looking up the rest from reference TRBV9 and TRBJ1-4 gives the full variable domain: DSGVTQTPKHLITATGQRVTLRCSPRSGDLSVYWYQQSLDQGLQFLIQYYNGEERAKGNILERFSAQQFPDLHSELNLSSLELGDSALYFCASNKQGWGEKLFFGSGTQLSVL.

About this clone: The sample contains more than one DNA sequence encoding this CDR3. This chain connects TRBV7-9 to TRBJ2-2; 13 bases are a match to TRBD2. This CDR3 has 17 amino acids. Germline loops: CDR1 SEHNR, CDR2 FQNEAQ (reference sequence). V was pared by 6 bases and J by 2 bases, with 6 bases of the junction left unmatched. This chain's CDR3 is CASSPGTSGVNTGELFF. The CDR3 DNA sequence: TGTGCCAGCAGTCCCGGGACTAGCGGGGTAAACACCGGGGAGCTGTTTTTT.

This clone appeared a single time. V is TRBV19 and J is TRBJ2-1; no firm D call. V was clipped by 3 bases and J by 9 bases, with 15 bases between them. The CDR3 has 14 amino acids. Per germline, CDR1 LNHDA and CDR2 SQIVND (reference sequence). The CDR3 coding sequence is TGTGCCAGTAGTATCGGTCGGTCTAGTGGTGAGCAGTTCTTC. Protein product: CASSIGRSSGEQFF.

By share, this clone ranks as medium-sized. The J gene is TRBJ1-2, the V gene TRBV18, with TRBD1 matching 8 bases. Germline V gene lookup returns CDR1 KGHSH and CDR2 LQKENI. The CDR3 is 13 amino acids. With 6 bases clipped from V and 3 bases from J, the junction kept 3 bases outside the gene matches. In DNA form, the CDR3 reads TGTGCCAGCTCTCAGGACAGGGACTATGGCTACACCTTC. Translation: CASSQDRDYGYTF.

This chain uses TRBV6-1 with TRBJ1-2; 9 bases match TRBD1. The ends lost 4 bases at V and 4 bases at J; junction bases unmatched: 13. The CDR3 has 17 amino acids. Germline V gives CDR1 MNHNS, CDR2 SASEGT. DNA of the CDR3: TGTGCCAGCAGTGCCAGACAAGGACAGGGGACACTCTATGGCTACACCTTC. Residues: CASSARQGQGTLYGYTF.

This clone was counted once. This CDR3 is also generated by other DNA sequences in the sample. The chain uses TRBV7-6 and TRBJ2-7; 11 positions match TRBD2. The CDR3 is 17 residues long. Trimming took 1 base from V and 0 from J; bases not matched to a gene: 5. Germline CDR1 reads SGHVS; CDR2 reads FNYEAQ. The CDR3 DNA sequence: TGTGCCAGCAGCTTAGTTAGCGGGGGGGCCGGCTCCTACGAGCAGTACTTC. Its translation is CASSLVSGGAGSYEQYF.

The chain is built from TRBV21-1 and TRBJ2-3; TRBD2, the table's D call, was not compared with the DNA. TRBV21-1 represents a pseudogene. The CDR3 contains 13 residues. The DNA of the CDR3 is TGTGCCAGCAGTTACCTCCTGGAGGTTACGCAGTATTTT. It yields the protein CASSYLLEVTQYF.